The present T cell receptor (beta chain) was sequenced within a study of blood T cell repertoires in COVID-19. For the study at large: PBMCs, B-cell-depleted T cells, or T cells were the source of the cDNA or gDNA that made up the material.

Original analysis: Quantification of nucleated cells was approximated via reference gene primer amplification. Produced via immunoSEQ multiplex PCR; TCRdb's table is partial and in-frame only. The DNA was the basis for D and trimming; V, J and clone size are from that table. The sample records 200,000 to 300,000 clones, approximately 91% being singletons. V was trimmed by 5 bases and J by 0 bases, leaving 11 bases between them. There are 14 residues in the CDR3. The germline V gene has CDR1 LNHDA and CDR2 SQIVND (reference sequence). Sequenced input: peripheral blood. This TCR was recovered from a human donor in a cohort sampled during active COVID-19. This chain links TRBV19 with TRBJ2-7; perhaps TRBD2 as D (6 bases). The DNA for the CDR3 is TGTGCCAGTAGTGGCGGGGTTACCTCCTACGAGCAGTACTTC. Its protein is CASSGGVTSYEQYF.